This T cell receptor beta chain was found in a study of cytomegalovirus exposure and HLA in healthy donors (dated 2017 in TCRdb). Notes on the research overall: An earlier analysis of about 560 of the donors reported approximately 280 Gb of sequence data and about 120 million unique TCR beta sequences obtained from approximately 180 million T cells. An early release covering some 640 HLA-typed donors comprised roughly 300 gigabases of sequencing data and roughly 86 million unique TCR sequences. Among the roughly 400 genotyped donors, 75% to 90% belonged to the genetic ancestry cluster associated with self-reported Caucasian donors. The study aimed to test whether cataloging public T cell receptors could reveal signatures of past pathogen exposure. The study used immunosequencing to profile the T cell repertoires of more than 650 subjects and linked those repertoires to cytomegalovirus serostatus. Besides the first cohort of 550 to 750 subjects, a separate validation cohort made up of 90 to 150 different subjects was used. High-throughput TCR immunosequencing, statistical association of individual TCRs with disease status, and machine learning were combined to predict cytomegalovirus infection status. To study patterns of TCR occurrence, a later analysis re-analyzed previously published TCR beta repertoires from 500 to 850 donors and added high-resolution HLA genotyping. In the later analysis, no new phenotypic data were used to find candidate immune exposures; instead, reliance was placed on TCR beta sequences and their occurrence across donors. In an earlier analysis of 587 of the donors, high-throughput TCR beta sequencing was used to judge whether each TCR beta V gene segment behaved as functional or pseudogenic. Donor age, sex, ethnicity and CMV serostatus were collected together with the repertoire data. In a later genetic analysis, genome-wide SNP genotypes for about three fifths of the 666 donors were used, and that subset was treated as a discovery cohort. All discovery cohort repertoires had been generated on a single sequencing platform. HLA typing covered class I and class II loci at four-digit resolution. The number of donors typed differed by locus, with roughly 620-630 for A, B, C, DRB1 and DQB1, more than 500 for DQA1, under 610 for DPA1, and 400 to 490 for DPB1. About five DR-DQ haplotypes were treated as single units for association and clustering because of strong linkage in the cohort. On average, around 240,000 unique TCR beta nucleotide sequences were sequenced per donor among about 400 genotyped donors of the cohort, with roughly 19% of those sequences being non-productive.

Library method: the immunoSEQ multiplex PCR assay. For the multiplex PCR, a mixture combining 60 forward primers for TCR Vbeta segments and 13 reverse primers for TCR Jbeta segments was used. The CDR3 region of rearranged TCR beta genes was amplified from genomic DNA with a multiplex PCR assay. The Illumina HiSeq System was used to sequence the amplified TCR beta libraries as 87-base-pair reads. Per the source publication's procedure: A later analysis tallied 80 million to 95 million unique TCR beta chains across the 610 or so repertoires, and some 10 million of those chains were shared by two or more donors. Raw reads were error-corrected and collapsed into unique sequences with a nearest-neighbor algorithm that merged closely related sequences to remove PCR and sequencing errors. CDR3 sequences were aligned to IMGT reference sequences to assign V, D and J gene segments. For a sequence to be retained, a match of at least six nucleotides to both a V gene segment and a J gene segment was required. Rearrangements were called productive when the CDR3 lacked stop codons and stayed in frame with V and J; all others were non-productive. Following IMGT convention, CDR3 was defined as the stretch from the second conserved V-encoded cysteine up to the conserved J-encoded phenylalanine. The earlier analysis of 500 to 650 of the donors excluded any sequence lacking an unambiguous match to a single V gene segment. In an earlier analysis of roughly 600 of the donors, a V segment was called functional when productive rearrangements were above 56.7%, and segregating when the standard deviation between donors exceeded 5%. A statistical classification framework was built for diagnosing cytomegalovirus status from the catalog of TCR beta chain sequences. In a later analysis, V and J genes were assigned by comparing TCR nucleotide sequences against IMGT/GENE-DB human TR gene sequences. In a later analysis, CDR3 sequences and most-parsimonious VDJ recombination scenarios were assigned using the TCRdist pipeline. A later analysis defined each TCR beta chain by its CDR3 amino acid sequence plus V-gene family, and excluded reads lacking a unique V-gene family. To address suspected cross-contamination and a sequencing artifact, a later analysis removed some 620 highly shared, low-generation-probability nucleotide sequences. In a later analysis, a clonal expansion index for each public chain was calculated from normalized within-repertoire ranks of inferred template counts. A later analysis computed generation probabilities with a VDJ recombination model fitted to out-of-frame rearrangements, and checked the results against IGoR. In a later analysis, hypergeometric tests were used to score TCR-TCR, TCR-HLA and TCR-CMV co-occurrence, with a repertoire-size bias correction applied to TCR pairs. To estimate false discovery rates, a later analysis permuted the HLA or CMV assignments 20 times. In a later analysis, co-occurring TCRs were grouped using DBSCAN, with TCRdist sequence similarity added in when clustering inside HLA-allele-positive subsets. Co-occurrence clustering excluded repertoires with fewer than 30,000 or more than 120,000 public chains, plus five with anomalous nucleotide sharing. TCRdb holds this immuneACCESS table with in-frame rearrangements only. Some clones are missing; in checked studies, unresolved V genes explain under half, and the rest has no known cause. V, J and clone size reflect that table, while D and trimming were determined from the DNA. The sample includes some 160,000 clones, with around four fifths observed a single time. In total, the top ten clones hold 1.4% to 1.5% of the sample.

The cohort comprised 666 healthy bone marrow donors. At the time of sampling, every cohort member was nominally healthy, though immune exposures that went unrecorded were likely present. The donor was CMV seronegative and belonged to the group of roughly 330 seronegative cohort members. Every donor gave a peripheral blood sample, and the peripheral blood mononuclear cells from that sample were used for TCR beta sequencing. The Qiagen DNeasy Blood Extraction Kit was used to extract genomic DNA from the blood cell samples. The study at large found these results: Several of the top co-occurrence clusters appeared to be linked to parvovirus B19, influenza, CMV and Epstein-Barr virus, according to a later analysis. A total of 150 to 200 TCR beta chains were listed by the study as associated with cytomegalovirus. The earlier analysis of fewer than 750 of the donors excluded roughly 17 rarely observed V segments, including chromosome 9 orphons, because counts were too low. An earlier analysis of around 500 of the donors showed that most TCR beta V segments appeared in productive rearrangements either about 87% or about 30% of the time, which broadly matched IMGT annotations. Across donors, most TCR sequences were observed very rarely, whereas some public TCRs were present in many individuals. For the cohort, immune exposure information was limited to CMV serostatus. When HLA alleles, especially DR and DQ, strongly co-occurred, TCR associations were difficult to assign to individual alleles. This cohort had only TCR beta chains sequenced, and the lack of alpha or paired-chain data limited which features could be detected. Most CMV-associated TCR beta chains appeared to be HLA-restricted in a later analysis, and the HLA associations seemed to be driven largely by CMV exposure. The authors suggested that the approach could potentially be generalized to other disease states and immunological phenotypes. Sequencing depth was assumed to be roughly uniform across donors in the presence/absence analyses, though that assumption may not hold. In a later analysis, 16,951 TCR beta sequences were associated with specific HLA alleles at a false discovery rate of 0.05. Some IMGT-functional V segments, including TRBV6-2 and TRBV6-3, could not be told apart with the 87-base-pair reads, so those segments were excluded. In a later analysis, HLA-associated TCR beta chains were found to be more clonally expanded and to have lower generation probabilities than equally common non-associated chains. Compared with the roughly 670-donor mean, donors in an Asian-associated ancestry cluster had fewer N-insertions in productive TCRs, according to a later genetic analysis. In vitro tests confirmed that a few of the cytomegalovirus-associated TCR beta chains recognize cytomegalovirus antigens. A later genetic analysis associated a missense DCLRE1C variant with V-gene and J-gene trimming of TCR beta chains, and an independent cohort replicated the association. According to a later analysis, TCR association rates differed among HLA loci, with DRB1 alleles showing the most associated TCRs and HLA-C alleles showing the fewest. A further reported finding was that TCR beta sequences accurately predicted the HLA-A and HLA-B alleles for most subjects in the first cohort. Because HLA typing was unavailable for some donors at each locus, only the typed subset was used in association tests. Correlated functional status among segregating V segments might be attributable to linkage disequilibrium, but an unknown experimental factor could not be ruled out. A cluster of highly shared sequence variants was judged likely to represent a technical artifact of the sequencing pipeline. The classifier was reported to diagnose cytomegalovirus status with high specificity and sensitivity in both the original and validation cohorts.

Trimming at the junction amounts to 1 base on V and 4 bases on J, and the germline ends lie 14 bases apart. The germline V gene (reference sequence) gives CDR1 as GTSNPN and CDR2 as SVGIG. The CDR3 measures 15 amino acids from cysteine to phenylalanine. The entry retains the CDR3 DNA only, 45 bases that are in frame from base 1. This clone came up once. Its antigen remains unidentified. No base quality values were provided; no much bigger clone lies one nucleotide off. Sequences were obtained from PBMCs. This chain joins TRBV30 to TRBJ1-5, with the D gene not clear enough to name. The clonotype was recovered from a male donor in good health and CMV-seronegative. The nucleotides read TGTGCCTGGAGTGCCGGACTAGTGGGGAATCAGCCCCAGCATTTT. It translates as CAWSAGLVGNQPQHF.